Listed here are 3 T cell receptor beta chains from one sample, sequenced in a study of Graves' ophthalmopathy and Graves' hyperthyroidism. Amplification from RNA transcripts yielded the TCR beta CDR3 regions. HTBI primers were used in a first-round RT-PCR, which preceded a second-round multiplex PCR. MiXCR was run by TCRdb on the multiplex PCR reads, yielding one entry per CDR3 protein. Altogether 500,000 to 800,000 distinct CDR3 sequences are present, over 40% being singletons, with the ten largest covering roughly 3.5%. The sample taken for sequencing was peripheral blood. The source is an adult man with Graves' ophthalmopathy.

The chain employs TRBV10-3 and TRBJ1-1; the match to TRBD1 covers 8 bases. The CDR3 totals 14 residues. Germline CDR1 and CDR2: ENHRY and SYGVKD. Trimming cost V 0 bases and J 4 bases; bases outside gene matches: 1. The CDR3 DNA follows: TGTGCCATCAGTGAGTCGACAGGGGCCACTGAAGCTTTCTTT. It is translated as CAISESTGATEAFF.

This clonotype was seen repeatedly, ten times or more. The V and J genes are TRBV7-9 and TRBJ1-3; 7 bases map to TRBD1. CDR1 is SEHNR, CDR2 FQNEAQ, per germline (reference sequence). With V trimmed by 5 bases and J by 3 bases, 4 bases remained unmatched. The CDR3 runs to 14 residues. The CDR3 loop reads CASSPRDSGNTIYF. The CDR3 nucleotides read TGTGCCAGCAGCCCTCGGGACAGTGGAAACACCATATATTTT.

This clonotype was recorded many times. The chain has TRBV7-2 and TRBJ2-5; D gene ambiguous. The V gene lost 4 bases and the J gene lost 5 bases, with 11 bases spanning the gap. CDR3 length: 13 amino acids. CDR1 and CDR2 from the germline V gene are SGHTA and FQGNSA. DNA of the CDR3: TGTGCCAGCAGCTCCTACCTCCGGGAGACCCAGTACTTC. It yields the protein CASSSYLRETQYF. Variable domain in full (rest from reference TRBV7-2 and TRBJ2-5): GAGVSQSPSNKVTEKGKDVELRCDPISGHTALYWYRQSLGQGLEFLIYFQGNSAPDKSGLPSDRFSAERTGGSVSTLTIQRTQQEDSAVYLCASSSYLRETQYFGPGTRLLVL.